This TCR beta chain was captured by sequencing in a study of blood T cell repertoires in COVID-19. Study background: The United States, Italy and Spain supplied acute and convalescent COVID-19 samples.

Per the study methods: Reference gene primer amplification in the assay estimated nucleated cell counts. Here immunoSEQ multiplex PCR was the method, and the copy in TCRdb shows in-frame clones only, minus some. The V and J calls and clone size are taken from that table; D and trimming were inferred from the DNA. The sample has tens of thousands of clones; 82% are singletons. This CDR3 spans 12 amino acids. Germline loops: CDR1 MNHEY, CDR2 SMNVEV (reference sequence). Between the trimmed V and J ends, which lost 6 bases and 6 bases, there was a span of 9 bases. Specimen: peripheral blood. This sequence was found in a woman between 55 and 75 years old with acute or convalescent COVID-19. The chain uses TRBV27 and TRBJ1-5; D is unclear. The CDR3 DNA follows: TGTGCCAGCAGGGAGTATGGTCAGCCCCAGCATTTT. Amino acids: CASREYGQPQHF.